This TCR beta chain was documented in a study of OX40 agonist ivuxolimab in advanced cancers. Study information: Patients were infused with ivuxolimab every 2 weeks at 0.01 to 10 mg/kg. Overall study findings and caveats: More expanded clones were found, on average, in CD8+ than in CD4+ T cells. Several nonresponders also turned out to have low normalized T-cell clonal expansion. With doses of 0.1 to 3.0 mg/kg, CD4+ and CD8+ blood T cells had undergone clonal expansion by week 6.

With respect to this clone: What it binds is unknown.

Germline lookup yields CDR1 LNHDA and CDR2 SQIVND (reference sequence). The V end was cut by 4 bases, the J end by 0 bases, with 13 bases between. The CDR3 spans 16 residues. Assay: immunoSEQ multiplex PCR; the TCRdb copy retains only in-frame clones and omits some. The table lists around 39,000 clones, 80% to 85% of them singletons. The origin of this receptor is an adult with an advanced solid tumor such as melanoma, head and neck, liver or kidney cancer. Sequences were derived from CD4+ or CD8+ T cells sorted from blood, sampled in a trial of the OX40 agonist ivuxolimab. The chain combines TRBV19 with TRBJ1-5, with no clear D. This CDR3 reads CASSTSLGDSNQPQHF. CDR3 in DNA: TGTGCCAGTAGTACAAGCCTCGGGGATAGCAATCAGCCCCAGCATTTT.